What follows is one T cell receptor beta chain and its context. This entry is derived from a study of T cells in Graves' hyperthyroidism and ophthalmopathy. The diagnostic basis comprised clinical symptoms, serum thyroxine and TRAb, thyroid ultrasound and orbital computed tomography. The source of the PBMCs was over 8.5 ml of fresh peripheral blood. Amplification of TCR beta CDR3 regions was performed using RNA transcripts as template. The TCR CDR3 first-round RT-PCR relied on the HTBI primer set. TCRdb fed the multiplex PCR reads into MiXCR, producing one record per CDR3 protein. The table has approximately 700,000 distinct CDR3 sequences, around 15% seen once. V lost 5 bases, J lost 4 bases, and 12 bases stayed unmatched. This CDR3 is 17 amino acids long. The germline CDR1 and CDR2 sequences are SEHNR and FQNEAQ (reference sequence).

The chain employs TRBV7-9 and TRBJ2-1, with 9 positions matching TRBD2. The sequenced sample consisted of blood. This receptor was identified in a man between 18 and 35 years old with Graves' hyperthyroidism. CDR3 protein: CASSPPYASGVYNEQFF. The CDR3 coding sequence is TGTGCCAGCAGCCCCCCTTACGCTAGCGGGGTATACAATGAGCAGTTCTTC.